This TCR beta chain was recorded in a study of CD8 T cells in Susac syndrome. Findings of the study overall: The relatively small number of individuals in the TCR sequencing and HLA analysis was acknowledged by the study.

A note on this clonotype: What it binds is unknown.

Roughly 0.45 to 1 ug RNA was reverse transcribed with random hexamers. With immunoSEQ multiplex PCR, TCR beta CDR3 was amplified across 54 Vbeta and 13 Jbeta. TCRdb analysed the immunoSEQ multiplex PCR reads with MiXCR anew, one entry per CDR3 protein. The repertoire holds 150,000 to 250,000 distinct CDR3 sequences, with about 96% as singletons. From germline, CDR1 is SQVTM and CDR2 ANQGSEA. The CDR3 is made up of 13 amino acids. V gave up 5 bases and J gave up 9 bases; unmatched junction bases: 6. Stable or active relapsing-remitting multiple sclerosis, untreated and meeting revised McDonald criteria, defined the controls. TEMRA cells were FACS-enriched and CD8+ and CD4+ T cells negatively isolated.

The material sequenced was CD4+ T cells from PBMCs. V and J are TRBV29-1 and TRBJ1-6; TRBD1 matches at 8 bases. The source of this sequence is a human donor with multiple sclerosis. This CDR3 is CSVCQGAGSPLHF. CDR3 DNA: TGCAGCGTTTGCCAGGGGGCCGGTTCACCCCTCCACTTT.